This T cell receptor beta chain was sequenced for a study of blood T cell repertoires in COVID-19. Sequencing used immunoSEQ multiplex PCR; TCRdb keeps in-frame clones, though not all of them. The repertoire holds approximately 260,000 clones, 87% seen once, with nearly 6.5% in the top ten. The germline V gene encodes CDR1 SGHTA and CDR2 FQGNSA. The CDR3 is 14 residues long. J was trimmed by 6 bases and V by 5 bases; bases with no gene match: 6. The TCR was taken from a woman between 25 and 40 years old with acute COVID-19. The genes are TRBV7-2 and TRBJ1-5; 8 bases align to TRBD1. Sequenced sample: PBMCs or T cells enriched from blood (not recorded which). The CDR3 nucleotides are TGTGCCAGCAGCGGACAGGGAACGGGTCAGCCCCAGCATTTT. Protein product: CASSGQGTGQPQHF.